This T cell receptor beta chain came from a study of T cells in Graves' hyperthyroidism and ophthalmopathy. Concerning this clonotype: A much larger clone differs by one base, so this may be a read error.

Germline V gene data show CDR1 as SEHNR and CDR2 as FQNEAQ (reference sequence). V lost 4 bases and J 8 bases, leaving 18 bases between the germline ends. This CDR3 comprises 15 residues. RNA transcripts yielded amplified TCR beta CDR3 regions. The HTBI primer set served for first-round RT-PCR of the TCR CDR3. In TCRdb, the multiplex PCR reads were re-called with MiXCR into one record per CDR3 protein. The table has some 380,000 distinct CDR3 sequences, roughly 13% seen once. This chain links TRBV7-9 with TRBJ2-1; perhaps D is TRBD1 or TRBD2 (5 bases each). The sample taken for sequencing was blood. The sequence came from a man aged 30 to 45 with Graves' hyperthyroidism that later progressed to Graves' ophthalmopathy. The DNA for the CDR3 is TGTGCCAGCAGCTCCCGGGATGGGGGAATGGATGAGCAGTTCTTC. It is translated as CASSSRDGGMDEQFF.